This entry describes one T cell receptor (beta chain). What it binds is unknown. Profiling relied on immunoSEQ multiplex PCR, and the TCRdb table lists in-frame clones only, not all of them. The sample holds approximately 87,000 clones; about 74% are singletons and the top ten take about 1.7%. In the ViraFEST assay, antigen-specific CD4+ clonotypes were identified by expansion after peptide-pool stimulation. With 10 to 11 days of culture completed, CD4+ T cells were isolated. Vaccine recipients lacked prior SARS-CoV-2 infection and had negative nucleocapsid antibodies. These data are taken from a study of vaccination effects on CD4 cells after COVID-19. Whole-study findings and limits: From healthy vaccinees, only 1 of 255 vaccine-induced clones also reacted to common cold coronaviruses. Marked contraction was observed in infection-induced and vaccine-induced clones late after vaccination.

This CDR3 has 15 amino acids. Trimming took off 2 bases at V and 0 bases at J, with 10 bases between the two ends. Germline V lookup: CDR1 LGHDT, CDR2 YNNKEL (reference sequence). The V and J genes are TRBV3-1 (or the pseudogene TRBV3-2) and TRBJ2-5; no firm D call. The sequenced sample was CD4+ T cells from PBMCs cultured with HCoV-229E spike peptides, obtained before COVID-19 vaccination. The source is a human donor who received a COVID-19 vaccine. The chain's CDR3 is CASSQWEWYQETQYF. In DNA, the CDR3 is TGTGCCAGCAGCCAATGGGAATGGTACCAAGAGACCCAGTACTTC.